This T cell receptor beta chain was sequenced for a study of blood T cell repertoires in COVID-19. Study overall: Samples of COVID-19 (acute and convalescent) were obtained from the United States, Italy and Spain. The analysed material was cDNA or gDNA that came from T cells, B-cell-depleted T cells, or PBMCs.

The sample holds a few counts of this clone. As handled by the study authors: Amplified reference gene primers provided the basis for estimating nucleated cell counts. Clones were sequenced by immunoSEQ multiplex PCR, and TCRdb holds only the in-frame ones, with some missing. V and J calls and clone size come straight from that table; D and trimming were deduced from the DNA. In the table there are tens of thousands of clones, around four fifths of which are singletons. Unmatched junction bases numbered 2, after V lost 3 bases and J lost 3 bases. This CDR3 has 14 amino acids. Germline CDR1 reads SGHTA; CDR2 reads FQGNSA.

The clonotype comes from a human donor in a cohort sampled during active COVID-19. The V gene is TRBV7-2, the J gene TRBJ2-7; TRBD1 matches 10 bases. The sequencing input was peripheral blood. CDR3 sequence (DNA): TGTGCCAGCAGCTTGGGACAGGGGATCTACGAGCAGTACTTC. As protein: CASSLGQGIYEQYF.